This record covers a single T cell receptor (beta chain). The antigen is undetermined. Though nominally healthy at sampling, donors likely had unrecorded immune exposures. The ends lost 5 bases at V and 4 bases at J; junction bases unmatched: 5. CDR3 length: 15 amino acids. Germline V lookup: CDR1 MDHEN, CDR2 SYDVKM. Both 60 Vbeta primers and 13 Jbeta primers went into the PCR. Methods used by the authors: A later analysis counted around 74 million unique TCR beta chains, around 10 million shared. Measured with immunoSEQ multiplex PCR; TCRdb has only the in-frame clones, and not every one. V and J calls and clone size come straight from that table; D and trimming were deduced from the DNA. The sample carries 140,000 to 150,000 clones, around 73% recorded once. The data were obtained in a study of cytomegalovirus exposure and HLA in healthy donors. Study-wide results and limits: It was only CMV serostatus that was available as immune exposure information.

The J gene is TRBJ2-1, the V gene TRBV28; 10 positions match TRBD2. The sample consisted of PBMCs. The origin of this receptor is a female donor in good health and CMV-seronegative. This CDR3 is CASSTTSGRYNEQFF. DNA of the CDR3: TGTGCCAGCAGTACGACTAGCGGGCGTTACAATGAGCAGTTCTTC.